One sample yielded the 8 T cell receptor beta chains listed below, sequenced in a study of cytomegalovirus exposure and HLA in healthy donors. The PCR used 60 Vbeta and 13 Jbeta primers. TCRdb's table, derived via immunoSEQ multiplex PCR, lists solely in-frame clones and lacks some. The sample comprises 90,000 or so clones, around 74% of which are singletons, and roughly 9.1% rests with the top ten. The source material was PBMCs. All receptors come from a man aged 25-45 years in good health and CMV-seropositive.

This sequence joins TRBV21-1 and TRBJ1-5. TRBV21-1 is a pseudogene segment. This CDR3 comprises 18 residues. CDR3 residues: CASNLVLGRSSDLGPQHF. The CDR3 region has the DNA TGTGCCAGCAACTTGGTGCTCGGAAGGTCTTCGGACTTGGGGCCCCAGCATTTT.

This clone was picked up a small number of times. The chain uses TRBV5-1 and TRBJ1-4, with 7 bases aligning to TRBD1. CDR1 and CDR2 (germline): SGHRS, YFSETQ. This CDR3 is 15 amino acids long. Germline trimming cut 3 bases from V and 4 bases from J; bases unmatched to any gene: 6. Here the CDR3 reads CASSWDSSLNEKLFF. DNA for the CDR3: TGCGCCAGCAGCTGGGACAGTAGCCTTAATGAAAAACTGTTTTTT.

This chain links TRBV2 with TRBJ1-1; D not resolved. Germline lookup yields CDR1 SNHLY and CDR2 FYNNEI. The V gene lost 3 bases and the J gene lost 0 bases, with 11 bases spanning the gap. The CDR3 is 15 amino acids. CDR3 residues: CASSDYFRLNTEAFF. DNA for the CDR3: TGTGCCAGCAGTGATTACTTCCGTTTGAACACTGAAGCTTTCTTT.

This clone was detected a few times. The genes are TRBV6-4 and TRBJ2-1, with 10 bases aligning to TRBD2. Germline CDR1 is MRHNA and CDR2 is SNTAGT. The CDR3 consists of 15 residues. Trimming cost V 3 bases and J 6 bases; bases outside gene matches: 5. The chain's CDR3 is CASSESGGASNEQFF. CDR3 DNA sequence: TGTGCCAGCAGTGAAAGCGGGGGGGCCAGCAATGAGCAGTTCTTC.

The V gene is TRBV27, the J gene TRBJ1-6; weak D call: TRBD1 (6 bases). Deletions cut 3 bases from V and 14 bases from J, with 17 bases between. The CDR3 is 14 amino acids. Germline V gene sequence: CDR1 MNHEY, CDR2 SMNVEV (reference sequence). The CDR3 nucleotides are TGTGCCAGCAGTTTGGGCACAGGGCTTCTGGCCCTCCACTTT. Translation gives CASSLGTGLLALHF.

A note on this clone: At one end, the junction sequence differs from germline, possibly due to a read error. CDR3 sequence reads: CSSSFPVGQVATNEKLFF. CDR3 DNA sequence: TGTTCCAGCAGCTTCCCCGTAGGACAGGTCGCAACTAATGAAAAACTGTTTTTT. The rearrangement uses TRBV7-9 and TRBJ1-4; TRBD1 agrees at 7 bases. This CDR3 is 18 amino acids long. Per germline, CDR1 SEHNR and CDR2 FQNEAQ (reference sequence).

Remarks on this clone: In this CDR3 the conserved last residue, phenylalanine or tryptophan, is missing, so a read error is likely. The chain couples TRBV5-4 to TRBJ2-7; 12 bases align to TRBD2. The CDR3 runs to 15 residues. Germline CDR1 reads SGHNT; CDR2 reads YYREEE (reference sequence). Losses at the gene ends were 6 bases for V and 2 bases for J; bases not matched to a gene: 6. In nucleotides, the CDR3 is TGTGCCAGCACCAGGACTAGCGGGGTAACCTACGAGCAGTACCTC. Translating it yields CASTRTSGVTYEQYL.

This clone has only one observation. The chain recombines TRBV10-2 with TRBJ1-5; 8 positions agree with TRBD1. This CDR3 spans 19 amino acids. Per germline, CDR1 WSHSY and CDR2 SAAADI. V gave up 3 bases and J gave up 1 base; unmatched junction bases: 14. The CDR3, as DNA: TGCGCCAGCAGTGATAGAGGGACAGGAAATCGTGGAAGCAATCAGCCCCAGCATTTT. Translation: CASSDRGTGNRGSNQPQHF.